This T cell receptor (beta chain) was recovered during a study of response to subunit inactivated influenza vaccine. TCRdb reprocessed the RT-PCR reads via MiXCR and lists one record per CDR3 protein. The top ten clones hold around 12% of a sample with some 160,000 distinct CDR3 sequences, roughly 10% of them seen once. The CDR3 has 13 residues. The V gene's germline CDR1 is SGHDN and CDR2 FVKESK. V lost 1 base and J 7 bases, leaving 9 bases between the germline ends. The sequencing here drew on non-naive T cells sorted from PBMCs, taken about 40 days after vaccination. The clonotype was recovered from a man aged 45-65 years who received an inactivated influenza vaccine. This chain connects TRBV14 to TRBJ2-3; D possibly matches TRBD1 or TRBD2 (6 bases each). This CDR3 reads CASSQAGAYTQYF. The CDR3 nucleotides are TGTGCCAGCAGCCAAGCGGGGGCATATACGCAGTATTTT.